The clone carrying this T cell receptor beta chain was seen a single time. Germline CDR1 MGHDK, CDR2 SYGVNS. V lost 2 bases to trimming and J lost 7 bases, with 17 bases between them. The CDR3 is made up of 15 amino acids. These data originate in a study of blood T cell repertoires in COVID-19. Study-level background: The samples span acute and convalescent COVID-19 from the United States, Italy and Spain. Sample material is recorded as cDNA or gDNA derived from T cells, B-cell-depleted T cells, or PBMCs.

As handled by the study authors: Amplification of reference gene primers provided the estimated nucleated cell counts. Libraries were prepared by immunoSEQ multiplex PCR; TCRdb keeps only in-frame clonotypes and omits some of them. V and J calls and clone size follow that table, whereas D and trimming were derived from the DNA. Among fewer than 15,000 clones listed, around 74% were seen once. This clonotype was obtained from a woman at least 80 years old with acute or convalescent COVID-19. Sequencing was done on a sample of peripheral blood. V and J are TRBV25-1 and TRBJ1-1; D gene ambiguous. CDR3 sequence: CASSEQSASHSEAFF. The CDR3 DNA reads as TGTGCCAGCAGTGAACAGTCCGCAAGCCACAGTGAAGCTTTCTTT.